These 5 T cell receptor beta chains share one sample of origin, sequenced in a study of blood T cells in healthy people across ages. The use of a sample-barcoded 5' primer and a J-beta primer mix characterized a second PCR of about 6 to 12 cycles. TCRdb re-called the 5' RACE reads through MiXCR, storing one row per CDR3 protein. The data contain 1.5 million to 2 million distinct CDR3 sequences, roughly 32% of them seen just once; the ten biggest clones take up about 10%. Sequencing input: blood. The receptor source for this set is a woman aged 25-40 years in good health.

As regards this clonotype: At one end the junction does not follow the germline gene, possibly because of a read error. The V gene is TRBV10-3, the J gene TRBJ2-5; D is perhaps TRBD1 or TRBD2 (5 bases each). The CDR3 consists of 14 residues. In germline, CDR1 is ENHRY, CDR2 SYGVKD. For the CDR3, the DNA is TGTGCCCTCAGTGAGCGCCAGGGTAGAAGGGAGCAGTACTTC. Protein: CALSERQGRREQYF.

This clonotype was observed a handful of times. DNA for the CDR3: TGCGCCAGCAGCTTTAAGGGTCTATCTGAAAAACTGTTTTTT. This gives the protein CASSFKGLSEKLFF. The rearrangement links TRBV5-1 to TRBJ1-4; D unclear. Between the trimmed V and J ends, which lost 2 bases and 7 bases, there was a span of 12 bases. The CDR3 is made up of 14 amino acids. CDR1 is SGHRS and CDR2 is YFSETQ in the germline V gene.

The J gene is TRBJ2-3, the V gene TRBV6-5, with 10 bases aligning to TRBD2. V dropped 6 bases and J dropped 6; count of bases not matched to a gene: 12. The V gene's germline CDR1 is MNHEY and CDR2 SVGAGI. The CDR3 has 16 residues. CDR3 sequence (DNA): TGTGCCAGCAGCCAAGGGCCTAGCGGGGGTGGGGATACGCAGTATTTT. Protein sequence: CASSQGPSGGGDTQYF.

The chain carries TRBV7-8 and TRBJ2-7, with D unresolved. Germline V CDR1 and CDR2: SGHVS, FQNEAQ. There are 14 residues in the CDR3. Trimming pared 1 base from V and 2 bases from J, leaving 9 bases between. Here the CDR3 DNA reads TGTGCCAGCAGCTTAGTACTTAATACCTACGAGCAGTACTTC. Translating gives CASSLVLNTYEQYF.

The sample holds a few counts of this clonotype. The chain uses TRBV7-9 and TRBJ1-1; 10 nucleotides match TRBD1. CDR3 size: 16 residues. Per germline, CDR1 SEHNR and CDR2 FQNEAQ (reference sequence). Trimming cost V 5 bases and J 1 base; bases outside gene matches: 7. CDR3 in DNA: TGTGCCAGCAGCCGAAAACGACAGGGGGCGAACACTGAAGCTTTCTTT. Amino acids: CASSRKRQGANTEAFF.